This TCR beta chain is from a study of CD39 and CD103 CD8 tumor-infiltrating T cells. Overall study context: Repertoire comparisons were shown for four patients, including a melanoma patient.

Between roughly 9,500 and 110,000 sorted cells per subset supplied genomic DNA. Generated by immunoSEQ multiplex PCR, the TCRdb table keeps only in-frame clones and is missing some. The data contain approximately 3,000 clones, 83% of them seen just once; the ten biggest clones take up roughly 21%. Patients were not receiving therapy at sample collection. Sorted CD3+CD4-CD8+CD45RA- TILs were divided into DN, SP and DP by CD39 and CD103. The CDR3 covers 15 residues. The germline gives CDR1 SGHAT, CDR2 FQNNGV. Trimming took 5 bases from V and 5 from J, leaving 19 bases between them. The receptor comes from a human donor with head and neck squamous cell carcinoma. V gene TRBV11-2 combines with J gene TRBJ2-7; D perhaps matches TRBD2 (5 bases). The sample taken for sequencing was CD39- CD103- CD8+ T cells sorted from the tumor. The subset is: CD103-CD39- double-negative CD45RA- CD8 T cells. CDR3 DNA: TGTGCCAGCAGCCCAAGACGGGGTTCGGTGGACGAGCAGTACTTC. Its protein is CASSPRRGSVDEQYF. The full variable domain, its missing parts supplied by reference TRBV11-2 and TRBJ2-7, is EAGVAQSPRYKIIEKRQSVAFWCNPISGHATLYWYQQILGQGPKLLIQFQNNGVVDDSQLPKDRFSAERLKGVDSTLKIQPAKLEDSAVYLCASSPRRGSVDEQYFGPGTRLTVT.